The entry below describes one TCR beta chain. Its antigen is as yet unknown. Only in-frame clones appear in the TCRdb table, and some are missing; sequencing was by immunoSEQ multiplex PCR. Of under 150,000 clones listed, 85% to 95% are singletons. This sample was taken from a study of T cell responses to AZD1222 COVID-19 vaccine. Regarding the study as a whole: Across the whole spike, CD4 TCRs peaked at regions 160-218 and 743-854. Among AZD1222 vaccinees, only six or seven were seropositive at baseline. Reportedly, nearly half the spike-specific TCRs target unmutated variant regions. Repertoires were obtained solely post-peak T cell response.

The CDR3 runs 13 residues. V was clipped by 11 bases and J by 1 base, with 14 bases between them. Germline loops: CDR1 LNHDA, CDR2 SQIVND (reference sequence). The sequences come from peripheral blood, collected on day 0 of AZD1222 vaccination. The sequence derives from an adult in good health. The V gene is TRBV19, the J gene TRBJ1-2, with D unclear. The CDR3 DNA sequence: TGTGCCTCCGCCCCGGGCAGTAACTATGGCTACACCTTC. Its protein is CASAPGSNYGYTF.